These 27 T cell receptor beta chains share one sample of origin, sequenced in a study of identical twins. TCRdb re-derived calls from the 5' RACE reads in MiXCR, one entry per CDR3 protein. The sample yields 300,000 to 350,000 distinct CDR3 sequences, approximately 13% seen once. The sample was also reused in another study, on yellow fever vaccine responses in identical twins.

The sample taken for sequencing was CD8+ T cells sorted from blood. The receptors stem from a woman under 30 in good health.

This clonotype was picked up a small number of times. Written as DNA, the CDR3 is TGTGCCAGCAGCTTCTCGGGTCGCAAGATGAACACTGAAGCTTTCTTT. Translated, it gives CASSFSGRKMNTEAFF. V gene TRBV7-8 combines with J gene TRBJ1-1; D remains unclear. The CDR3 sequence is 16 residues long. V lost 3 bases and J lost 0, with 14 bases in between. Germline V gives CDR1 SGHVS, CDR2 FQNEAQ.

The V call is TRBV2, the J call TRBJ2-1; 7 bases are a match to TRBD2. In germline, CDR1 is SNHLY, CDR2 FYNNEI. The CDR3 runs 16 residues. The junction had 5 bases not matched to a gene; V was cut back by 0 bases and J by 3 bases. The CDR3, as DNA: TGTGCCAGCAGTGAAGCGCGGCTAGCGGTCTACAATGAGCAGTTCTTC. Translated, it gives CASSEARLAVYNEQFF.

This clonotype has a handful of counts. This sequence joins TRBV27 and TRBJ2-3, with D perhaps matching TRBD2 (5 bases). Trimming removed 0 bases from V and 3 bases from J, with 13 bases in between. The germline V gene encodes CDR1 MNHEY and CDR2 SMNVEV (reference sequence). The CDR3 is made up of 16 amino acids. The CDR3 here is CASSLSYGDKTDTQYF. CDR3 nucleotides: TGTGCCAGCAGTTTATCGTACGGGGATAAGACAGATACGCAGTATTTT.

This clonotype was observed at least ten times. The gene calls are TRBV12-3 or TRBV12-4 and TRBJ2-1; no firm D call. V gave up 5 bases and J gave up 4 bases, with 12 bases separating them. The CDR3 loop spans 14 amino acids. CDR3 sequence reads: CASSPLLRYNEQFF. The CDR3 DNA reads TGTGCCAGCAGTCCACTCCTCCGGTACAATGAGCAGTTCTTC.

This clonotype was detected only a few times. The genes are TRBV7-9 and TRBJ2-7, with D perhaps matching TRBD2 (5 bases). This CDR3 contains 15 residues. Trimming removed 4 bases from V and 4 bases from J, with 17 bases in between. Germline lookup yields CDR1 SEHNR and CDR2 FQNEAQ (reference sequence). CDR3 loop: CASSSTGSTTYEQYF. CDR3 nucleotide sequence: TGTGCCAGCAGCTCGACGGGGAGTACAACTTACGAGCAGTACTTC.

The table lists this clonotype with many counts. The chain uses TRBV12-3 or TRBV12-4 and TRBJ2-1, with 9 bases that match TRBD2. V dropped 6 bases and J dropped 2; count of bases not matched to a gene: 5. The CDR3 is made up of 15 amino acids. The CDR3 loop reads CASSPLAGTYNEQFF. In DNA form, the CDR3 reads TGTGCCAGCAGCCCCCTAGCGGGGACCTACAATGAGCAGTTCTTC.

V is TRBV4-1 and J is TRBJ2-3, with TRBD2 matching over 7 bases. With V trimmed by 4 bases and J by 2 bases, 9 bases remained unmatched. Per germline, CDR1 MGHRA and CDR2 YSYEKL. The CDR3 has 16 amino acids. CDR3 protein: CASSLRAGDPTDTQYF. The CDR3 nucleotides read TGCGCCAGCAGCCTAAGGGCGGGAGATCCCACAGATACGCAGTATTTT.

J is TRBJ2-5 and V is TRBV6-5; D unresolved. The CDR3 covers 13 residues. Germline assignment: CDR1 MNHEY and CDR2 SVGAGI. With 2 bases removed from V and 4 bases from J, the gap between germline ends came to 8 bases. The DNA for the CDR3 is TGTGCCAGCAGTTACGGTTTAGTAGAGACCCAGTACTTC. Translation: CASSYGLVETQYF.

This sequence joins TRBV6-2 or TRBV6-3 and TRBJ2-1; D may match TRBD1 or TRBD2 (5 bases each). Germline loops: CDR1 MNHEY, CDR2 SVGEGT. The CDR3 has 13 residues. Between the trimmed V and J ends, which lost 4 bases and 9 bases, there was a span of 13 bases. Written as DNA, the CDR3 is TGTGCCAGCAGTTTCCAAAATGGGGGTGAGCAGTTCTTC. Translating gives CASSFQNGGEQFF.

The chain is built from TRBV7-6 and TRBJ1-1, with 7 bases that match TRBD1. CDR1 and CDR2 (germline): SGHVS, FNYEAQ. Trimming at V came to 1 base and at J to 4 bases, leaving 21 bases not matched to a gene. The CDR3 loop spans 20 amino acids. CDR3 DNA sequence: TGTGCCAGCAGCTTAGATGGGACAGATGTCTTAGCGAGGTTGGGCACTGAAGCTTTCTTT. Amino acid sequence: CASSLDGTDVLARLGTEAFF.

This clonotype was observed a handful of times. This rearrangement joins TRBV6-2 or TRBV6-3 to TRBJ2-3; tentative D call: TRBD2 (5 bases). Germline V gene data show CDR1 as MNHEY and CDR2 as SVGEGT. The germline V and J ends were trimmed by 3 bases and 6 bases, with 19 bases remaining between them. The CDR3 loop spans 16 amino acids. The CDR3: CASSYQGLTRIDTQYF. The CDR3 bases are TGTGCCAGCAGTTATCAAGGCCTAACTAGAATCGATACGCAGTATTTT.

This clonotype was found many times. The V gene is TRBV7-3, the J gene TRBJ1-5, with D unresolved. Per germline, CDR1 SGHTA and CDR2 FQGTGA. There are 12 residues in the CDR3. The V end was cut by 4 bases, the J end by 6 bases, with 7 bases between. The CDR3 sequence: CASSSWGQPQHF. For the CDR3, the DNA is TGTGCCAGCAGCTCCTGGGGTCAGCCCCAGCATTTT.

This chain uses TRBV27 with TRBJ2-7; D is undetermined. CDR1 MNHEY and CDR2 SMNVEV come from the germline V gene (reference sequence). The V gene lost 2 bases and the J gene lost 2 bases, with 10 bases spanning the gap. The length of the CDR3 is 14 residues. CDR3 DNA sequence: TGTGCCAGCAGTTTAAAGGACGGAGCCTACGAGCAGTACTTC. Amino acids: CASSLKDGAYEQYF.

The chain combines TRBV25-1 with TRBJ1-2; D is undetermined. This CDR3 comprises 13 residues. The ends were cut back, 5 bases at V and 4 bases at J, with 11 bases in the middle. In germline, CDR1 is MGHDK, CDR2 SYGVNS. The DNA for the CDR3 is TGTGCCAGCAGTCACCGGGCGGGCTATGGCTACACCTTC. This codes for CASSHRAGYGYTF.

The rearrangement joins TRBV9 to TRBJ2-1; a weak D match, TRBD2 (5 bases). The ends were cut back, 0 bases at V and 0 bases at J, with 16 bases in the middle. Germline CDR1 and CDR2: SGDLS and YYNGEE. CDR3 length equals 18 residues. In DNA form, the CDR3 reads TGTGCCAGCAGCGTAGAGGAGGCCTCGCTGGGCTCCTACAATGAGCAGTTCTTC. Protein product: CASSVEEASLGSYNEQFF. Full variable domain (outside the CDR3, taken from reference TRBV9 and TRBJ2-1): DSGVTQTPKHLITATGQRVTLRCSPRSGDLSVYWYQQSLDQGLQFLIQYYNGEERAKGNILERFSAQQFPDLHSELNLSSLELGDSALYFCASSVEEASLGSYNEQFFGPGTRLTVL.

In its sample, this clonotype was seen many times. The J gene is TRBJ1-5, the V gene TRBV29-1; D is ambiguous. Per germline, CDR1 SQVTM and CDR2 ANQGSEA. Trimming stripped 5 bases from V and 3 bases from J, with 11 bases between. This CDR3 is 13 amino acids long. The CDR3 is CSVMADSNQPQHF. The CDR3 nucleotides are TGCAGCGTTATGGCGGATTCCAATCAGCCCCAGCATTTT.

This clonotype was seen a handful of times. J is TRBJ1-1 and V is TRBV29-1; possible D gene TRBD1, 5 bases. Trimming shortened V by 6 bases and J by 1 base, and 18 bases separated the two germline ends. The germline V gene encodes CDR1 SQVTM and CDR2 ANQGSEA. There are 15 residues in the CDR3. The CDR3: CSVVFLDRRNTEAFF. The CDR3 DNA is TGCAGCGTAGTTTTTCTCGACAGACGGAACACTGAAGCTTTCTTT.

This clonotype was observed a few times. This sequence joins TRBV6-5 and TRBJ1-5, with D possibly TRBD1 on 5 matching bases. There are 14 residues in the CDR3. Looked up from germline, CDR1 is MNHEY and CDR2 is SVGAGI. V was cut by 3 bases and J by 7 bases, with 13 bases left in between. CDR3 nucleotides: TGTGCCAGCAGTTATGGGGGAACGGGGCAGCCCCAGCATTTT. Its translation is CASSYGGTGQPQHF.

At least ten counts were recorded for this clonotype. CDR3 in amino acids: CTQDRPTLETQYF. The CDR3 bases are TGTACCCAGGACAGGCCGACCTTGGAGACCCAGTACTTC. This chain connects TRBV21-1 to TRBJ2-5; TRBD1 is the table's D call and was not checked against the DNA. TRBV21-1 is a listed pseudogene. CDR3 length: 13 amino acids.

This chain links TRBV29-1 with TRBJ1-1; D remains ambiguous. The ends were cut back, 4 bases at V and 1 base at J, with 4 bases in the middle. This CDR3 spans 11 amino acids. Germline V gives CDR1 SQVTM, CDR2 ANQGSEA. CDR3 DNA: TGCAGCGTTGTACAGAACACTGAAGCTTTCTTT. Translated: CSVVQNTEAFF.

This clonotype was seen only a few times. The genes are TRBV2 and TRBJ1-1; D is unclear. Per germline, CDR1 SNHLY and CDR2 FYNNEI. The CDR3 extends over 11 amino acids. The germline V and J ends were trimmed by 10 bases and 9 bases, with 15 bases remaining between them. Here the CDR3 reads CATTEQIQAFF. The CDR3 DNA follows: TGTGCCACCACAGAACAGATCCAAGCTTTCTTT.

Worth noting for this clonotype: Germline is not matched at one junction end, which may reflect a read error. The chain couples TRBV5-1 to TRBJ1-1; TRBD1 matches at 7 bases. CDR1 and CDR2 (germline): SGHRS, YFSETQ. The CDR3 extends over 15 amino acids. The CDR3 loop is CASSLEPRGDTGAFF. Here the CDR3 DNA reads TGCGCCAGCAGCTTGGAGCCCAGGGGGGACACTGGAGCTTTCTTT.

The chain couples TRBV3-1 to TRBJ1-2, with 8 bases aligning to TRBD1. Trimming removed 1 base from V and 4 bases from J; junction bases left unmatched: 5. Germline assignment: CDR1 LGHDT and CDR2 YNNKEL (reference sequence). The CDR3 consists of 15 residues. CDR3 residues: CASSQGGQAFYGYTF. The DNA of the CDR3 is TGTGCCAGCAGCCAAGGGGGACAGGCTTTCTATGGCTACACCTTC.

J is TRBJ1-2 and V is TRBV5-5, with a possible D match to TRBD1 (5 bases). Germline V gives CDR1 SGHKS, CDR2 YYEKEE (reference sequence). Trimming pared 1 base from V and 4 bases from J, leaving 17 bases between. The CDR3 contains 16 residues. Written as DNA, the CDR3 is TGTGCCAGCAGCTTGTTGACAGCGATGGGGTTCTATGGCTACACCTTC. This sequence encodes CASSLLTAMGFYGYTF.

In its sample, this clonotype was seen a few times. The chain is built from TRBV10-1 and TRBJ2-1; a possible D gene is TRBD2 (5 bases). CDR1 is WNHNN, CDR2 SYGVQD, per germline (reference sequence). The V gene lost 0 bases and the J gene lost 9 bases, with 18 bases spanning the gap. This CDR3 region has 16 residues. CDR3 nucleotide sequence: TGCGCCAGCAGTGAGTCCCTGACGGGCCGGGATAGTGAGCAGTTCTTC. This codes for CASSESLTGRDSEQFF.

The V and J genes are TRBV12-5 and TRBJ2-7; D remains ambiguous. Germline V CDR1 and CDR2: LGHNT, FRNRAP. The CDR3 extends over 12 amino acids. V gave up 6 bases and J gave up 5 bases, with 11 bases separating them. The CDR3 DNA is TGTGCTAGTGGGCAGGCTAGAGACGAGCAGTACTTC. Protein product: CASGQARDEQYF.

With regard to this clonotype: A read error may explain this, as a much larger clone is one base away. This rearrangement joins TRBV2 to TRBJ1-1; D is undetermined. With 6 bases removed from V and 0 bases from J, the gap between germline ends came to 5 bases. The CDR3 contains 12 residues. The germline V gene encodes CDR1 SNHLY and CDR2 FYNNEI. The CDR3 bases are TGTGCCAGCAGACAGATGAACACTGAAGCTTTCTTT. This codes for CASRQMNTEAFF.